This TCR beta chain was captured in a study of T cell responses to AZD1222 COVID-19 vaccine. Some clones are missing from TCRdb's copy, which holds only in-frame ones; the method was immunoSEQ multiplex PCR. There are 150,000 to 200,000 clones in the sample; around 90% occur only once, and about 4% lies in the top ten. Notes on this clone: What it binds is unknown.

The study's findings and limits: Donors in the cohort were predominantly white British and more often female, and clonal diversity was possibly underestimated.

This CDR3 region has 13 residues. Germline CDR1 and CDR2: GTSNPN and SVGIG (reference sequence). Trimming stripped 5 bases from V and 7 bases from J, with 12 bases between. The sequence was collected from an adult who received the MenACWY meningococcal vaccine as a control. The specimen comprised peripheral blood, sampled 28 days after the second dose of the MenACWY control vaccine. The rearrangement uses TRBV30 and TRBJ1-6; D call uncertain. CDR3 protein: CAWVAQTNSPLHF. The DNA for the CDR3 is TGTGCCTGGGTAGCACAGACAAATTCACCCCTCCACTTT.